This T cell receptor (beta chain) comes out of a study of shared clonotypes between healthy human individuals. Method: immunoSEQ multiplex PCR; TCRdb's copy keeps in-frame clones and lacks some. The sample holds some 1 million clones, around 74% seen once. Concerning this clone: Its antigen is unidentified.

Whole-study results and caveats: Lower generation probabilities were found for non-shared clonotypes than for those shared by all four donors.

Sequenced input: memory CD4+ T cells sorted from blood. Subset denoted: CD45RA-negative fraction. The source of this sequence is a man in his late teens or twenties in good health.

For the CDR3, the DNA is TGTGCCAGCACCCGAGGCACGGGGGGCAAAACCTACGAGCAGTACTTC. Translation gives CASTRGTGGKTYEQYF. This sequence joins TRBV7-9 and TRBJ2-7, with a tentative D call TRBD2 (7 bases). Trimming shortened V by 7 bases and J by 2 bases, and 21 bases separated the two germline ends. The CDR3 length is 16 residues. The germline CDR1 and CDR2 sequences are SEHNR and FQNEAQ (reference sequence).